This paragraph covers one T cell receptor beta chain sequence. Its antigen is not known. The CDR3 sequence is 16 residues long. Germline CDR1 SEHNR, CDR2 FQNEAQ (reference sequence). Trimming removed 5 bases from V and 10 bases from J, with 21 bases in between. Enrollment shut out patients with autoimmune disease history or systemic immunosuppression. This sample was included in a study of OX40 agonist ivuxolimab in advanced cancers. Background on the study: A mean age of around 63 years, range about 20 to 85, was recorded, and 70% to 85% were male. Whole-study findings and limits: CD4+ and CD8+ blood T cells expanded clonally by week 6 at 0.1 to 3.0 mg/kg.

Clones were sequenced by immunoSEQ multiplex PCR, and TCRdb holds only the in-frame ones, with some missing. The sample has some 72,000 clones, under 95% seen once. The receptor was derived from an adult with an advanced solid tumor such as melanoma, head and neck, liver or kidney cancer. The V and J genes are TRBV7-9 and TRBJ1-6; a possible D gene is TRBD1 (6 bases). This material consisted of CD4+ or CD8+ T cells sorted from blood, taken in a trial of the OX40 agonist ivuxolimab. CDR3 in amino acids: CASSPVSGALTSPLHF. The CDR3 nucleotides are TGTGCCAGCAGCCCCGTCTCGGGGGCACTTACATCACCCCTCCACTTT.